Listed below are T cell receptor beta chains from one sample, sequenced in a study of cytomegalovirus exposure and HLA in healthy donors. Profiling relied on immunoSEQ multiplex PCR, and the TCRdb table lists in-frame clones only, not all of them. In the table there are about 140,000 clones, approximately 80% of which are singletons. Sequences were obtained from PBMCs. The receptor set was obtained from a man in his fifties or sixties in good health and CMV-seronegative. The CDR3 runs from the conserved cysteine through the conserved F or W. A D gene is named only where the DNA matches it firmly. Size values are once, few and many counts, or a class for expanded clones, and some rows have none.

TRBV5-5	13	few	TRBD1	TRBJ2-3	TGTGCCAGCAGAAGGGACAGGGGAGATACGCAGTATTTT	CASRRDRGDTQYF
TRBV28	15	few	-	TRBJ1-1	TGTGCCAGCAGTTTCCTACCGGGGAGAAACACTGAAGCTTTCTTT	CASSFLPGRNTEAFF
TRBV27	13	-	-	TRBJ2-4	TGTGCCAGCCCTACTCCGGGAGAGAACATTCAGTACTTC	CASPTPGENIQYF
TRBV10-3	17	-	TRBD2	TRBJ2-1	TGTGCCATCAGTGTCAATTCCGGGACTAGGGGCTACAATGAGCAGTTCTTC	CAISVNSGTRGYNEQFF
TRBV27	14	once	-	TRBJ1-1	TGTGCCAGCAGTTTAAAGGCACAGTTTAGGGAAGCTTTCTTT	CASSLKAQFREAFF
TRBV7-2	14	-	-	TRBJ1-5	TGTGCCAGCACCGCGGTGGATAGCAATCAGCCCCAGCATTTT	CASTAVDSNQPQHF
TRBV27	15	few	-	TRBJ2-6	TGTGCCAGCAGTTTTCGGCGGGGTCAGGCCAACGTCCTGACTTTC	CASSFRRGQANVLTF
TRBV19	14	few	TRBD1	TRBJ1-4	TGTGCCAGTAGCAAACGGGACAGGGACGAAAAACTGTTTTTT	CASSKRDRDEKLFF
TRBV9	18	-	-	TRBJ2-1	TGTGCCAGCAGCGTAGGAGCGGCGGGGATCAGCTCCTACAATGAGCAGTTCTTC	CASSVGAAGISSYNEQFF
TRBV2	15	once	-	TRBJ2-7	TGTGCCAGCAGACCACAGGGGGGGAGCTCCTACGAGCAGTACTTC	CASRPQGGSSYEQYF
TRBV18	14	once	-	TRBJ1-2	TGTGCCAGCTCACCACCCGGACTGACCTATGGCTACACCTTC	CASSPPGLTYGYTF
TRBV5-8	18	once	TRBD1	TRBJ1-5	TGTGCCAGCAGCTCTTGGAGACAGGGGGCGAAGGAGTTAGTGCCCCAGCATTTT	CASSSWRQGAKELVPQHF
TRBV19	15	once	TRBD1	TRBJ1-6	TGTGCCAGTAGTATTCTAGGGACAGGGAATTCACCCCTCCACTTT	CASSILGTGNSPLHF
TRBV6-1	16	-	TRBD1	TRBJ1-2	TGTGCCAGCAGTGACCCCCCAAGGGGACAGGGGGAGGTCTACACCTTC	CASSDPPRGQGEVYTF
TRBV19	15	-	-	TRBJ1-1	TGTGCCAGTTGTCGTAGTTCCTTGATGAACACTGAAGCTTTCTTT	CASCRSSLMNTEAFF
TRBV30	13	-	-	TRBJ2-7	TGTGCCTGGAGAGGCGGGGAGAACTACGAGCAGTACTTC	CAWRGGENYEQYF
TRBV7-7	15	-	-	TRBJ1-3	TGTGCTAGCAGCTTAGGGCCAGGGGCTGGAAACACCATATATTTT	CASSLGPGAGNTIYF
TRBV30	14	-	TRBD2	TRBJ2-1	TGTGCCTGGAGGGGACTAGCGGCCTACAATGAGCAGTTCTTC	CAWRGLAAYNEQFF
TRBV30	13	-	-	TRBJ1-5	TGTGCCTGGAGTGTAGCCGGGGGACAGCCCCAGCATTTT	CAWSVAGGQPQHF
TRBV7-2	15	-	TRBD1	TRBJ1-6	TGTGCCAGCAGCCTAGGACAGGACTATAATTCACCCCTCCACTTT	CASSLGQDYNSPLHF
TRBV28	14	-	TRBD1	TRBJ2-7	TGTGCCAGCAGAAAACAGGGGCAAACCTACGAGCAGTACTTC	CASRKQGQTYEQYF
TRBV7-2	15	-	TRBD1	TRBJ1-1	TGTGCCAGCAGCTCCGACAGGGCTGTGAACACTGAAGCTTTCTTT	CASSSDRAVNTEAFF
TRBV5-1	16	-	-	TRBJ2-2	TGCGCCAGCAGCTTGGCGGCAGGTACTCACACCGGGGAGCTGTTTTTT	CASSLAAGTHTGELFF
TRBV4-1	16	-	-	TRBJ2-1	TGCGCCAGCAGCCAAGATGGAGGGGGGGCCAACGGTGAGCAGTTCTTC	CASSQDGGGANGEQFF
TRBV7-9	16	once	TRBD1	TRBJ2-7	TGTACCAGCAGCGATCCCCGGGACAGGGGGATCTACGAGCAGTACTTC	CTSSDPRDRGIYEQYF
TRBV29-1	13	-	TRBD2	TRBJ2-5	TGCAGCTCTCGGCGGGGGGGGCAAGAGACCCAGTACTTC	CSSRRGGQETQYF